The 3 T cell receptor beta chains given below trace back to one sample, sequenced in a study of blood T cell repertoires in COVID-19. TCRdb's copy holds only in-frame clones and misses some; the assay was immunoSEQ multiplex PCR. The table includes approximately 110,000 clones, around 81% detected once. Sequenced material: peripheral blood. The receptors here all came from an elderly man with acute or convalescent COVID-19.

J is TRBJ2-3 and V is TRBV27; 8 bases agree with TRBD2. This CDR3 spans 16 amino acids. Trimming removed 2 bases from V and 0 bases from J; junction bases left unmatched: 4. Germline CDR1 MNHEY, CDR2 SMNVEV (reference sequence). For the CDR3, the DNA is TGTGCCAGCAGTTTAAGGAGCGGGGGAAGCACAGATACGCAGTATTTT. Its protein product is CASSLRSGGSTDTQYF.

This clone has just one count. The CDR3 DNA is TGTGCCAGCAGCTTAGAAACTAGCGTTAGCACAGATACGCAGTATTTT. Translated, it gives CASSLETSVSTDTQYF. The V and J genes are TRBV11-2 and TRBJ2-3, with 7 bases identical to TRBD2. There are 16 residues in the CDR3. V dropped 0 bases and J dropped 0; count of bases not matched to a gene: 3. Germline V gene lookup returns CDR1 SGHAT and CDR2 FQNNGV.

A few counts support this clone. The V call is TRBV19, the J call TRBJ1-6; D uncertain. Germline CDR1 reads LNHDA; CDR2 reads SQIVND (reference sequence). Trimming took 1 base from V and 7 from J, leaving 8 bases between them. The CDR3 spans 14 residues. Here the CDR3 DNA reads TGTGCCAGTAGTATAGGGAGCTACAATTCACCCCTCCACTTT. As protein: CASSIGSYNSPLHF.